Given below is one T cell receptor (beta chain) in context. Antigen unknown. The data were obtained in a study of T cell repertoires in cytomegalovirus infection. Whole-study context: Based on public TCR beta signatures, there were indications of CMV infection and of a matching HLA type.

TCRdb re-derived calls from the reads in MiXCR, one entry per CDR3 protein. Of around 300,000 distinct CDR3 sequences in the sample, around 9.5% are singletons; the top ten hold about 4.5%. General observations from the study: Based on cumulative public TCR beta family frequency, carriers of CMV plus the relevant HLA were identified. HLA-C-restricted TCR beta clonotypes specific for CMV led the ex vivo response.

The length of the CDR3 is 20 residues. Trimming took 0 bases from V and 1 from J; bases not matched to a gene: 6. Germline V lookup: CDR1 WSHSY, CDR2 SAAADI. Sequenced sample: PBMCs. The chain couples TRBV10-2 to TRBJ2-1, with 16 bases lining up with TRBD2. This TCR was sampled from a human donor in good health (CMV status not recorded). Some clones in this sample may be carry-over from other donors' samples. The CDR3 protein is CASSESGTSGRGASYNEQFF. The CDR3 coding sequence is TGCGCCAGCAGTGAGTCTGGGACTAGCGGGAGGGGGGCGTCCTACAATGAGCAGTTCTTC.